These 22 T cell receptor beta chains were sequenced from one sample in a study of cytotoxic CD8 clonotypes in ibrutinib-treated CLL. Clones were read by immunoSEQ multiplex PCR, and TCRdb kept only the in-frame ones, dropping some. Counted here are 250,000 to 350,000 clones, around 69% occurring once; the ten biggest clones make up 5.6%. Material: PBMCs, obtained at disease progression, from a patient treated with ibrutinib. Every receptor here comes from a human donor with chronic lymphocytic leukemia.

Here the CDR3 DNA reads TGTGCCAGCAGCCCGGGACTAGATACAGATACGCAGTATTTT. Residues: CASSPGLDTDTQYF. V and J are TRBV6-1 and TRBJ2-3, with 8 bases aligning to TRBD2. Trimming took 6 bases from V and 3 from J; bases not matched to a gene: 5. The CDR3 covers 14 residues. Germline V gene data show CDR1 as MNHNS and CDR2 as SASEGT.

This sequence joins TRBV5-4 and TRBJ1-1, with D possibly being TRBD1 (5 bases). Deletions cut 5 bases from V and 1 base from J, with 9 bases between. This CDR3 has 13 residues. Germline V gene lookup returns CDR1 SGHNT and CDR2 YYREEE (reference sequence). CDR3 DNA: TGTGCCAGCAGACAGGACCAGAACACTGAAGCTTTCTTT. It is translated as CASRQDQNTEAFF.

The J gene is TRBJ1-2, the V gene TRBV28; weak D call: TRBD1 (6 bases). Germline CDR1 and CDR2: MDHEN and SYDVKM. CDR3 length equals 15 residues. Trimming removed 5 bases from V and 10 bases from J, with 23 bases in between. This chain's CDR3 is CASSPRHGGLLFYTF. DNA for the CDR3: TGTGCCAGCAGTCCCCGACATGGGGGCCTCCTCTTCTACACCTTC.

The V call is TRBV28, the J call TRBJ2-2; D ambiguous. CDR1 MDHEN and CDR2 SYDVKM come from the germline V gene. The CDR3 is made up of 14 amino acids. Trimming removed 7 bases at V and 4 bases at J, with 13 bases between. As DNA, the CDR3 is TGTGCCAGCACCCTTGGGGTGTCCACCGGGGAGCTGTTTTTT. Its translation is CASTLGVSTGELFF.

For the CDR3, the DNA is TGCGCCAGCAGCCGGGGACTAGCGGGAGTTGGTGAGCAGTTCTTC. This sequence encodes CASSRGLAGVGEQFF. The rearrangement joins TRBV4-3 to TRBJ2-1; 14 positions agree with TRBD2. CDR3 length: 15 residues. Germline CDR1 reads LGHNA; CDR2 reads YSLEER. The ends lost 4 bases at V and 9 bases at J; junction bases unmatched: 5.

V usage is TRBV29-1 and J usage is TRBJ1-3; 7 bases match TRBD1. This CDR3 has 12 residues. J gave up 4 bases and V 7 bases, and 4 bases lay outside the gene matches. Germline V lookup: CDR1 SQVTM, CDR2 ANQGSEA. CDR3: CSGRDSGNTIYF. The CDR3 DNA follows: TGCAGCGGCCGGGACAGCGGAAACACCATATATTTT.

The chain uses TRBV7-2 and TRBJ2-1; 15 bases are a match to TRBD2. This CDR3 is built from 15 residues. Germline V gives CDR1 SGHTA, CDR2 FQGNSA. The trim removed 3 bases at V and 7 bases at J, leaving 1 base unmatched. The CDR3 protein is CASSLGLAGGNEQFF. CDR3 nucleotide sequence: TGTGCCAGCAGCTTGGGACTAGCGGGGGGTAATGAGCAGTTCTTC.

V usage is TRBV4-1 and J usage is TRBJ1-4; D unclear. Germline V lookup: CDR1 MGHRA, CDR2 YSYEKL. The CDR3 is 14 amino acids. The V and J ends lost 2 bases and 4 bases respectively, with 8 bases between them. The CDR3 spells CASSQRWSNEKLFF. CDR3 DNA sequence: TGCGCCAGCAGCCAACGGTGGAGTAATGAAAAACTGTTTTTT.

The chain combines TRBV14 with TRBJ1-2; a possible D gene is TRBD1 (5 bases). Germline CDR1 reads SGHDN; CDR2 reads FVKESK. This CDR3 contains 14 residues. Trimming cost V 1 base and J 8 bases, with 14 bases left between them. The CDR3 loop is CASSQVGGDRGYTF. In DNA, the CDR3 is TGTGCCAGCAGCCAAGTAGGAGGGGATAGAGGCTACACCTTC.

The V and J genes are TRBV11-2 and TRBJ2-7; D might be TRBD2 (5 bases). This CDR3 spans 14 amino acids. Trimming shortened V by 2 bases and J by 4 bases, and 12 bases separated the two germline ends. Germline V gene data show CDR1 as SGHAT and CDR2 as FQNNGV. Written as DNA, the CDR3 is TGTGCCAGCAGCTTATCGGCTAGAGGGTACGAGCAGTACTTC. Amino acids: CASSLSARGYEQYF. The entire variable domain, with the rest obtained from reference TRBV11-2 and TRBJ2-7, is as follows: EAGVAQSPRYKIIEKRQSVAFWCNPISGHATLYWYQQILGQGPKLLIQFQNNGVVDDSQLPKDRFSAERLKGVDSTLKIQPAKLEDSAVYLCASSLSARGYEQYFGPGTRLTVT.

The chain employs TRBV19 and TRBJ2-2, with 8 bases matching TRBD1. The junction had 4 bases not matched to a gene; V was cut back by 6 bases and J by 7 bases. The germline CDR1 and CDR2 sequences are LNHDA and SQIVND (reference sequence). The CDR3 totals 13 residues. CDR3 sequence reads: CASRAGGGGELFF. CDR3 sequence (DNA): TGTGCCAGTAGGGCAGGGGGCGGCGGGGAGCTGTTTTTT.

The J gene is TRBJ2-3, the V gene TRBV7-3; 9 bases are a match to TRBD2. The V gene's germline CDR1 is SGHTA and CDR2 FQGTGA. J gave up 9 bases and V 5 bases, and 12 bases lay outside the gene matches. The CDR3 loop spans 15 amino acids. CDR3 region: CASSATSGPRGTQYF. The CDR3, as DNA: TGTGCCAGCAGCGCCACTAGCGGGCCCCGGGGGACGCAGTATTTT.

The CDR3 DNA is TGCGCCAGCAGCTTGGTGGGGGGAAGCTTTTTCGGCGCAGATACGCAGTATTTT. Its protein is CASSLVGGSFFGADTQYF. The V gene is TRBV5-1, the J gene TRBJ2-3, with TRBD2 as a possible D gene (6 bases). Trimming left V 0 bases short and J 4 bases short, with 21 bases between. The CDR3 extends over 18 amino acids. The germline V gene encodes CDR1 SGHRS and CDR2 YFSETQ. Supplemented by reference TRBV5-1 and TRBJ2-3, the full variable domain reads KAGVTQTPRYLIKTRGQQVTLSCSPISGHRSVSWYQQTPGQGLQFLFEYFSETQRNKGNFPGRFSGRQFSNSRSEMNVSTLELGDSALYLCASSLVGGSFFGADTQYFGPGTRLTVL.

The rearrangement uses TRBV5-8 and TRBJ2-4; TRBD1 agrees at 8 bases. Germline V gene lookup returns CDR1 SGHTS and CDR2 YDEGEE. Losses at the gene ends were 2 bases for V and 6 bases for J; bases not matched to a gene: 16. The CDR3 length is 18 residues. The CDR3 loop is CASSFRGQWIYRGNIQYF. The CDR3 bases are TGTGCCAGCAGCTTCAGGGGGCAGTGGATATACCGCGGAAACATTCAGTACTTC.

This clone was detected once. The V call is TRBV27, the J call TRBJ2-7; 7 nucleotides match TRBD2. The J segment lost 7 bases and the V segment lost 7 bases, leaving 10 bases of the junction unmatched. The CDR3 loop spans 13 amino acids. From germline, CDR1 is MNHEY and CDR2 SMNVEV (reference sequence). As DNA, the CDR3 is TGTGCCAGCACTCCGGGTCCCGGGGGGGAGCAGTACTTC. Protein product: CASTPGPGGEQYF.

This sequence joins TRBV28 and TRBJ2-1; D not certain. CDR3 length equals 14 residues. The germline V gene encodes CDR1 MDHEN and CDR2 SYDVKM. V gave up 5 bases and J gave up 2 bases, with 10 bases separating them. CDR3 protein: CASSLIDPYNEQFF. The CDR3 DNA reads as TGTGCCAGCAGTCTTATCGATCCCTACAATGAGCAGTTCTTC.

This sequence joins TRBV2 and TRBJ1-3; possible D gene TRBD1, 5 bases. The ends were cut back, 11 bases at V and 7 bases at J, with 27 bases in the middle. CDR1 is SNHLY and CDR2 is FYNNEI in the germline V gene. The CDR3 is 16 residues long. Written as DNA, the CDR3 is TGTGCCGCAGCAGCGGAGGCGAGGGCAGGGAGGAACACCATATATTTT. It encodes CAAAAEARAGRNTIYF.

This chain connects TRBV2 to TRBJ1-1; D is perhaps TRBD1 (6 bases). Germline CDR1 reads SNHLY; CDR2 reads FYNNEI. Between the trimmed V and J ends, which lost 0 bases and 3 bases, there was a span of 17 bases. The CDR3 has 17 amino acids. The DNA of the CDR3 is TGTGCCAGCAGTGAAGCGCTAGGGGGGAGGGTCGACACTGAAGCTTTCTTT. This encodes CASSEALGGRVDTEAFF.

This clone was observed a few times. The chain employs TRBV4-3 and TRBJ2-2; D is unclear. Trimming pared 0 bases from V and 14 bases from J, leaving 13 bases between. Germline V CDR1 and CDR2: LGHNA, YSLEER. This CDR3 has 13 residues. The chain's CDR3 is CASSQDTTSGLFF. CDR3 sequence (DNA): TGCGCCAGCAGCCAAGATACCACTTCAGGCCTGTTTTTT.

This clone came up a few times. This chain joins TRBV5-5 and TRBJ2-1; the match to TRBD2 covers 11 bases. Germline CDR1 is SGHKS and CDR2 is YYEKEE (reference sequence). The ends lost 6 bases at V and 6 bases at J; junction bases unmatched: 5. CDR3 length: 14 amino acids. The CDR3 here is CASIVLAGANEQFF. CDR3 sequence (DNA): TGTGCCAGCATAGTACTAGCGGGAGCCAATGAGCAGTTCTTC.

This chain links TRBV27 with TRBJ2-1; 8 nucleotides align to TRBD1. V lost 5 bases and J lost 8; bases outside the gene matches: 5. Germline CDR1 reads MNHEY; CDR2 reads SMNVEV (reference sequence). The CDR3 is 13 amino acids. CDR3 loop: CASSQNRGYEQFF. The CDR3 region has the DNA TGTGCCAGCAGTCAAAACAGGGGGTATGAGCAGTTCTTC.

CDR3 nucleotide sequence: TGTGCCAGTAGTCTATCGGGGAACTCCTACAATGAGCAGTTCTTC. It is translated as CASSLSGNSYNEQFF. The chain employs TRBV19 and TRBJ2-1; possibly TRBD2 for D (5 bases). The CDR3 totals 15 residues. Germline V gene sequence: CDR1 LNHDA, CDR2 SQIVND (reference sequence). The V gene lost 5 bases and the J gene lost 0 bases, with 11 bases spanning the gap.